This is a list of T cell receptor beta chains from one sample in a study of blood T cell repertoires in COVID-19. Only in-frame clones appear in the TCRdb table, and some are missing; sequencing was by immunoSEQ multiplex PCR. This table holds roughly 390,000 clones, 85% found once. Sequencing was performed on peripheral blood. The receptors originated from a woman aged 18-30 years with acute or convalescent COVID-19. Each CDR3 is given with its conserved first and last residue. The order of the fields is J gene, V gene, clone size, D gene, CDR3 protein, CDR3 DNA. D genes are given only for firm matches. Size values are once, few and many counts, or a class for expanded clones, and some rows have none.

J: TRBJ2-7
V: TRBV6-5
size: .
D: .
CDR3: CASRRAYEQYF
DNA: TGTGCCAGCAGGAGGGCCTACGAGCAGTACTTC

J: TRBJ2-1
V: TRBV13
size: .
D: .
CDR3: CASSHVGRAESYNEQFF
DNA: TGTGCCAGCAGTCACGTGGGCAGGGCGGAATCCTACAATGAGCAGTTCTTC

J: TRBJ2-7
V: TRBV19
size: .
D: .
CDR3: CASSRTSISDHEQYF
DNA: TGTGCCAGTAGTCGAACTAGTATAAGTGATCACGAGCAGTACTTC

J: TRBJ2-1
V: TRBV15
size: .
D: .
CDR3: CATSRDLGENEQFF
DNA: TGTGCCACCAGCAGAGATCTCGGGGAAAATGAGCAGTTCTTC

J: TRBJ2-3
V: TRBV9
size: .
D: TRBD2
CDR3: CASSVEYGTSGITTDTQYF
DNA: TGTGCCAGCAGCGTAGAGTATGGGACTAGCGGGATAACCACAGATACGCAGTATTTT

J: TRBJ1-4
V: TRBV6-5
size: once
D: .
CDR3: CASKQTGFNEKLFF
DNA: TGTGCCAGCAAACAAACAGGGTTCAATGAAAAACTGTTTTTT

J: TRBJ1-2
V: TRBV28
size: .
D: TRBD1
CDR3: CASSLSLGQRFYTF
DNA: TGTGCCAGCAGTTTGTCCTTGGGACAGAGATTCTACACCTTC

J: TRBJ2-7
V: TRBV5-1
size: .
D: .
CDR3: CASSLEEGGEQYF
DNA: TGCGCCAGCAGCTTGGAGGAAGGGGGTGAGCAGTACTTC

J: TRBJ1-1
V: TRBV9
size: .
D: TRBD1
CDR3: CASSPRTGGDTEAFF
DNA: TGTGCCAGCAGCCCAAGGACAGGGGGAGACACTGAAGCTTTCTTT

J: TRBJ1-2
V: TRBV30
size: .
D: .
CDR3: CAWSETAGYGYTF
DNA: TGTGCCTGGAGCGAAACAGCCGGCTATGGCTACACCTTC

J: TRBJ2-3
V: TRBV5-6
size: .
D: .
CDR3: CASSLRTWGADTQYF
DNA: TGTGCCAGCAGCTTACGGACATGGGGGGCAGATACGCAGTATTTT

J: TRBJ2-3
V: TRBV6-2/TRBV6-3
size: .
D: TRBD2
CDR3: CASSFSGGAADTQYF
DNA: TGTGCCAGCAGTTTCAGCGGGGGGGCGGCAGATACGCAGTATTTT

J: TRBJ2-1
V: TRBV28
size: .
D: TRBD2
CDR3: CASSAPGTSGGREQFF
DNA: TGTGCCAGCAGTGCCCCCGGGACTAGCGGGGGGCGTGAGCAGTTCTTC

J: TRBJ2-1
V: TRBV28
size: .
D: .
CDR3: CASSLQETTEQFF
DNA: TGTGCCAGCAGTTTGCAGGAAACGACTGAGCAGTTCTTC

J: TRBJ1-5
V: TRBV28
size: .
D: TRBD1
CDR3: CASDRVRQPQHF
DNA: TGTGCCTCGGACAGGGTCAGGCAGCCCCAGCATTTT

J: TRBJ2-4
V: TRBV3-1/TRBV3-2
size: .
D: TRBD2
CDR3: CASSQGGGAKNIQYF
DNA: TGTGCCAGCAGCCAGGGGGGGGGAGCCAAAAACATTCAGTACTTC

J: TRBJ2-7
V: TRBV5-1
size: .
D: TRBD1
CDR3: CASSYGQGIGEQYF
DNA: TGCGCCAGCAGCTACGGACAGGGTATCGGCGAGCAGTACTTC

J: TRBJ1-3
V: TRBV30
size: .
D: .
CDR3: CAWFQGGNTIYF
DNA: TGTGCCTGGTTTCAGGGAGGAAACACCATATATTTT

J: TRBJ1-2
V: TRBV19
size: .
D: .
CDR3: CASIPLGGGHGYTF
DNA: TGTGCCAGTATCCCTCTGGGGGGGGGCCATGGCTACACCTTC

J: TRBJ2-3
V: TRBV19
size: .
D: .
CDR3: CASSSHGRRTIDTQYF
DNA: TGTGCCAGTAGTTCGCACGGACGGAGGACTATAGATACGCAGTATTTT

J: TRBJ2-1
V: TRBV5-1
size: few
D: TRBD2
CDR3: CASSPLEAGTYNEQFF
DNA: TGCGCCAGCAGCCCCTTGGAAGCGGGGACCTACAATGAGCAGTTCTTC

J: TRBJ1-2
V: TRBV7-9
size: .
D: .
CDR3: CASSHSGGLYGYTF
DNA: TGTGCCAGCAGCCATAGTGGTGGACTCTATGGCTACACCTTC

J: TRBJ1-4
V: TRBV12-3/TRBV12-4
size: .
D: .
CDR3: CASRNSGGEKLFF
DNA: TGTGCCAGTCGGAACTCGGGAGGAGAAAAACTGTTTTTT

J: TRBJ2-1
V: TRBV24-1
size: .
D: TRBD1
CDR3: CATSDLQWDREGNEQFF
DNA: TGTGCCACCAGTGATTTGCAGTGGGACAGGGAAGGGAATGAGCAGTTCTTC

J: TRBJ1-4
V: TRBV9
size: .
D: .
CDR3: CASSARGEPWRVYDEKLFF
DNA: TGTGCCAGCAGCGCCAGAGGTGAACCCTGGAGGGTTTACGATGAAAAACTGTTTTTT

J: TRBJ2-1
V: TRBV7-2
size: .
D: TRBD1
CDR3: CASSLVSGQGDEQFF
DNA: TGTGCCAGCAGCTTAGTCTCCGGACAGGGGGATGAGCAGTTCTTC

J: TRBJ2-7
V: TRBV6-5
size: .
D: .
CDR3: CASSTRTGRDEQYF
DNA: TGTGCCAGCAGTACAAGGACAGGGAGGGACGAGCAGTACTTC

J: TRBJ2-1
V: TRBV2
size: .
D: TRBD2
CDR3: CASSGGLADYNEQFF
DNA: TGTGCCAGCAGTGGCGGACTAGCGGACTACAATGAGCAGTTCTTC

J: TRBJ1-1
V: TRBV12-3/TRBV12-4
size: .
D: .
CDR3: CASSLERTEAFF
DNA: TGTGCCAGCAGCCTCGAGAGGACTGAAGCTTTCTTT

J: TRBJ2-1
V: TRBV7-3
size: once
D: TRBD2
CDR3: CASSSGVAGVAEQFF
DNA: TGTGCCAGCAGCTCTGGGGTAGCGGGAGTCGCTGAGCAGTTCTTC

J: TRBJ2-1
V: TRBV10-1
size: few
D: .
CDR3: CASSADSLYNEQFF
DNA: TGCGCCAGCAGTGCGGACTCCTTATACAATGAGCAGTTCTTC

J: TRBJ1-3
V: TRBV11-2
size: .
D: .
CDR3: CASSFSISGNTIYF
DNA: TGTGCCAGCAGCTTCTCCATTAGCGGAAACACCATATATTTT